This T cell receptor beta chain derives from a study of cytomegalovirus exposure and HLA in healthy donors. Overall study results and limits: Analysis was carried out at a later point, and it linked a missense DCLRE1C variant to TCR beta V- and J-gene trimming.

The PCR used 60 Vbeta and 13 Jbeta primers. Measured with immunoSEQ multiplex PCR; TCRdb has only the in-frame clones, and not every one. This table holds 150,000 to 180,000 clones, approximately 80% found once. About this clone itself: The antigen remains unidentified.

Sequencing was carried out using PBMCs. This TCR was sampled from a man younger than 40 in good health and CMV-seropositive.

CDR3: CAISSGTSGAYNEQFF. The CDR3 DNA reads as TGTGCCATCAGCTCCGGGACTAGCGGGGCTTACAATGAGCAGTTCTTC. The chain uses TRBV10-3 and TRBJ2-1; 13 bases line up with TRBD2. Germline CDR1 ENHRY, CDR2 SYGVKD. After removal of 6 bases from V and 4 bases from J, the junction contained 6 bases not matched to a gene. The CDR3 spans 16 residues.